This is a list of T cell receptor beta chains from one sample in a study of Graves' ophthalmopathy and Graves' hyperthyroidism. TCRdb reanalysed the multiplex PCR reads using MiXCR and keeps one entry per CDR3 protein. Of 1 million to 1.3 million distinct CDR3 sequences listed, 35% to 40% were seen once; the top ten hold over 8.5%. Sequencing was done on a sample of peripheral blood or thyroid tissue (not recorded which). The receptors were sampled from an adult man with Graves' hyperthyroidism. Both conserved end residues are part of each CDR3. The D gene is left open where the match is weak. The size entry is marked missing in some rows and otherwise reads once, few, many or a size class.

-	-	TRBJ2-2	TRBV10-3	CAISDHRSLSGELFF	TGTGCCATCAGTGACCACAGGAGTTTGTCCGGGGAGCTGTTTTTT
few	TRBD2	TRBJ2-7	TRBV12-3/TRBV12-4	CASSCDRKTSGSYEQYF	TGTGCCAGCAGTTGCGACAGGAAGACTAGCGGGAGCTACGAGCAGTACTTC
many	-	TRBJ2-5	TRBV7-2	CASTLNTETQYF	TGTGCCAGTACACTGAATACGGAGACCCAGTACTTC
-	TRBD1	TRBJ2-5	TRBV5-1	CASSRDSSQETQYF	TGCGCCAGCAGCCGGGACAGTTCACAAGAGACCCAGTACTTC
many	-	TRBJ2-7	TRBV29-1	CSVENPGEQYF	TGCAGCGTTGAAAATCCGGGAGAGCAGTACTTC
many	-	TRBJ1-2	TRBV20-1	CSARGYRVVYGYTF	TGCAGTGCTAGAGGCTACAGGGTAGTATATGGCTACACCTTC
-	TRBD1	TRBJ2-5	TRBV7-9	CASSQRTGTGQPQYF	TGTGCCAGCAGCCAGCGGACAGGGACTGGGCAGCCCCAGTACTTC
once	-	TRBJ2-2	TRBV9	CASSVGVGADYGELFF	TGTGCCAGCAGCGTAGGGGTGGGCGCGGACTATGGGGAGCTGTTTTTT
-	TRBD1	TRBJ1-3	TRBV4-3	CASSQTGAVGNTIYF	TGCGCCAGCAGCCAAACAGGGGCGGTTGGAAACACCATATATTTT
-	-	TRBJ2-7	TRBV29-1	CSVGIGHYEQYF	TGCAGCGTTGGGATCGGTCACTACGAGCAGTACTTC
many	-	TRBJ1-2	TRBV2	CASSERVSYGYTF	TGTGCCAGCAGTGAAAGGGTCAGCTATGGCTACACCTTC
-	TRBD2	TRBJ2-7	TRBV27	CASRTAGGGTYEQYF	TGTGCCAGCAGGACTGCGGGGGGGGGCACCTACGAGCAGTACTTC
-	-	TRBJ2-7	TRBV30	CAWSVVAGPYEQYF	TGTGCCTGGAGTGTAGTGGCAGGACCCTACGAGCAGTACTTC
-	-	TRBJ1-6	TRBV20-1	CSARDEGRGTPYNSPLHF	TGCAGTGCTAGAGATGAGGGCAGGGGAACCCCCTATAATTCACCCCTCCACTTT
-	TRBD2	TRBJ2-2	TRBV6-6	CASSWGGMNTGELFF	TGTGCCAGCAGTTGGGGGGGGATGAACACCGGGGAGCTGTTTTTT
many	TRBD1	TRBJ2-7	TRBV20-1	CSASVGTGNEQYF	TGCAGTGCTAGTGTTGGGACAGGGAACGAGCAGTACTTC
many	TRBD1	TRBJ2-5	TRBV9	CASSPWTGEETQYF	TGTGCCAGCAGCCCTTGGACAGGGGAAGAGACCCAGTACTTC
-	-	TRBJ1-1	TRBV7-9	CARGRNGEAFF	TGTGCCCGAGGCCGGAACGGTGAAGCTTTCTTT
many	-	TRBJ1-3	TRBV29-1	CSVTGISGNTIYF	TGCAGCGTTACAGGGATCTCTGGAAACACCATATATTTT
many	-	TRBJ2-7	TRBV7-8	CASSLGAFGRAYEQYF	TGTGCCAGCAGCTTAGGGGCTTTCGGACGGGCCTACGAGCAGTACTTC
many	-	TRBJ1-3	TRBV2	CASREMGREGNTIYF	TGTGCCAGCAGAGAGATGGGCAGGGAAGGAAACACCATATATTTT
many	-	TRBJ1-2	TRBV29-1	CSVADTNYGYTF	TGCAGCGTAGCGGACACTAACTATGGCTACACCTTC
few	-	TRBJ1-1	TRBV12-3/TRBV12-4	CASRRAVNTEAFF	TGTGCCAGCAGGAGGGCAGTCAACACTGAAGCTTTCTTT
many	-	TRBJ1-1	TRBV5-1	CASSLMTDTEAFF	TGCGCCAGCAGCCTCATGACAGACACTGAAGCTTTCTTT
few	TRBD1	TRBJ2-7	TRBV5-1	CASRSPGQGAEQYF	TGTGCCAGCAGGTCCCCGGGACAGGGGGCCGAGCAGTACTTC